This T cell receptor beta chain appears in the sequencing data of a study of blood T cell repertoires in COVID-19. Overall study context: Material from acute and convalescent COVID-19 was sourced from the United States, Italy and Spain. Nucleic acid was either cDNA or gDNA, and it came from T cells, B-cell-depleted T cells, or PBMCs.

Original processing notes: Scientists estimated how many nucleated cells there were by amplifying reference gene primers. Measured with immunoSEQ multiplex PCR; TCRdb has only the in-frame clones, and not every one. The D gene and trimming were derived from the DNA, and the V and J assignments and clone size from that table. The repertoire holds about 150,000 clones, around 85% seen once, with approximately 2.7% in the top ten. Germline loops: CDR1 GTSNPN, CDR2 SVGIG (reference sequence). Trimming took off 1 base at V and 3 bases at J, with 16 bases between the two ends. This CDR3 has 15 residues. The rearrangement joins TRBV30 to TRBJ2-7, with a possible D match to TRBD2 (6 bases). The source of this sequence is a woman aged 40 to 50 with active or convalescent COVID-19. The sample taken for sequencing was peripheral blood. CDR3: CAWSGRGTNSYEQYF. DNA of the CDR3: TGTGCCTGGAGTGGCCGGGGGACGAATAGCTACGAGCAGTACTTC. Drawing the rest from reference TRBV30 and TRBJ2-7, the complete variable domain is SQTIHQWPATLVQPVGSPLSLECTVEGTSNPNLYWYRQAAGRGLQLLFYSVGIGQISSEVPQNLSASRPQDRQFILSSKKLLLSDSGFYLCAWSGRGTNSYEQYFGPGTRLTVT.